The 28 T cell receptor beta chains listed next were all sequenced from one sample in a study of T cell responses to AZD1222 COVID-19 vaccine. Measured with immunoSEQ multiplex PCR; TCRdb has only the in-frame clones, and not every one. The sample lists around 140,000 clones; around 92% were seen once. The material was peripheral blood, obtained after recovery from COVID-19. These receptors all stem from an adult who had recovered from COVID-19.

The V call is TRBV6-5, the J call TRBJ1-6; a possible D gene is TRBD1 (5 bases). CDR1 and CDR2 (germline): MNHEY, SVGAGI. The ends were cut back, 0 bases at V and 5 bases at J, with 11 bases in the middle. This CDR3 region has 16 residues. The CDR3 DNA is TGTGCCAGCAGTTACTCGGCAGGGAGAAATAATTCACCCCTCCACTTT. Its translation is CASSYSAGRNNSPLHF.

The CDR3 is CASSYYGDGNTDTQYF. The CDR3 nucleotides read TGTGCCAGCAGCTACTACGGGGACGGTAACACAGATACGCAGTATTTT. The V gene is TRBV27, the J gene TRBJ2-3; either TRBD1 or TRBD2 may fit D (5 bases each). The CDR3 has 16 amino acids. V was shortened by 6 bases and J by 2 bases, with 18 bases between the two germline ends. Per germline, CDR1 MNHEY and CDR2 SMNVEV (reference sequence).

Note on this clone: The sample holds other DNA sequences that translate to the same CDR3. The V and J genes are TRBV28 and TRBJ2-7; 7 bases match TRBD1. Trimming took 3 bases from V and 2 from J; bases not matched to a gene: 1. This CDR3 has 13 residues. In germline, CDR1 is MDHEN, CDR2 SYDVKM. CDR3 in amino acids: CASSLTGPYEQYF. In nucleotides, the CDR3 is TGTGCCAGCAGTTTGACAGGGCCCTACGAGCAGTACTTC.

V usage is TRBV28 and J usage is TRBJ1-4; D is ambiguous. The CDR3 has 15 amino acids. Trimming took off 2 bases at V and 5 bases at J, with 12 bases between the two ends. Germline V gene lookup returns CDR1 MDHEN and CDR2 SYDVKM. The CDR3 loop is CASSLLFNGNEKLFF. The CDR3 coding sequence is TGTGCCAGCAGTTTACTTTTCAACGGAAATGAAAAACTGTTTTTT.

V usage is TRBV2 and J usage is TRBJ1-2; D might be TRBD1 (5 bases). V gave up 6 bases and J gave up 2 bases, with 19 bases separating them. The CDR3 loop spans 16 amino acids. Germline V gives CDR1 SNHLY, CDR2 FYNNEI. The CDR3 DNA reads TGTGCCAGCAGGGCCGGTTGGGGCGGTGGCAACTATGGCTACACCTTC. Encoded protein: CASRAGWGGGNYGYTF.

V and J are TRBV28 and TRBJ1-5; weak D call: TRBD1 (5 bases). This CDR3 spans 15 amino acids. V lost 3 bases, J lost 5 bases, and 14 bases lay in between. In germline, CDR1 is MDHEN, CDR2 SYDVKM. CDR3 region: CASSFGGGSYQPQHF. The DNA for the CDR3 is TGTGCCAGCAGTTTTGGGGGGGGGTCTTATCAGCCCCAGCATTTT.

As DNA, the CDR3 is TGTGCCAGCAGCCGACCCAATCAGCCCCAGCATTTT. The encoded protein is CASSRPNQPQHF. The rearrangement joins TRBV5-8 to TRBJ1-5; D gene ambiguous. The CDR3 consists of 12 residues. With 4 bases removed from V and 3 bases from J, the gap between germline ends came to 5 bases. Germline V gene data show CDR1 as SGHTS and CDR2 as YDEGEE.

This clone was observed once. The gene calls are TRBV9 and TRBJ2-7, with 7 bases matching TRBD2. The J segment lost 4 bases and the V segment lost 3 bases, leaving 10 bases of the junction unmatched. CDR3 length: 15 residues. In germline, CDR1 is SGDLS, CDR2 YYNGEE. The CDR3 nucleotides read TGTGCCAGCAGCGCCGGGGGGATAAAGGGATACGAGCAGTACTTC. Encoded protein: CASSAGGIKGYEQYF. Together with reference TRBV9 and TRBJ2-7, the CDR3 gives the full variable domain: DSGVTQTPKHLITATGQRVTLRCSPRSGDLSVYWYQQSLDQGLQFLIQYYNGEERAKGNILERFSAQQFPDLHSELNLSSLELGDSALYFCASSAGGIKGYEQYFGPGTRLTVT.

The CDR3 region is CASSESGTGGGDYGYTF. Written as DNA, the CDR3 is TGTGCCAGCAGTGAAAGTGGGACAGGAGGGGGTGACTATGGCTACACCTTC. The genes are TRBV6-1 and TRBJ1-2; 8 bases fit TRBD1. The CDR3 runs to 17 residues. The V gene's germline CDR1 is MNHNS and CDR2 SASEGT. The trim removed 2 bases at V and 3 bases at J, leaving 11 bases unmatched.

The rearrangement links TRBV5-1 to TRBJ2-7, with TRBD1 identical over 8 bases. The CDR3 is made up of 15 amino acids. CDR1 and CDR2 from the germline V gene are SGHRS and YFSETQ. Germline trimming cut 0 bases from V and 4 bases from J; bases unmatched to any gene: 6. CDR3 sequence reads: CASSLAQGAVYEQYF. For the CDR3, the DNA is TGCGCCAGCAGCTTGGCCCAGGGGGCTGTGTACGAGCAGTACTTC.

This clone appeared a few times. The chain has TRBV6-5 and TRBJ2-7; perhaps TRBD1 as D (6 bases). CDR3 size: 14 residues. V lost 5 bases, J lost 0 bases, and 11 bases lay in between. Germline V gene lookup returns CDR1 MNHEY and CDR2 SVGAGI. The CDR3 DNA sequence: TGTGCCAGCAGTCCACAGGGTCGCTCCTACGAGCAGTACTTC. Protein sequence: CASSPQGRSYEQYF.

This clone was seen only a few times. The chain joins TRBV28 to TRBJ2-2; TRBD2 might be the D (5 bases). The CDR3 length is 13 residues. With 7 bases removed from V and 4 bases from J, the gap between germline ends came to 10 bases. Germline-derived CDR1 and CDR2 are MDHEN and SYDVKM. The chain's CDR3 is CASIEGSTGELFF. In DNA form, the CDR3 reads TGTGCCAGCATAGAGGGCTCCACCGGGGAGCTGTTTTTT.

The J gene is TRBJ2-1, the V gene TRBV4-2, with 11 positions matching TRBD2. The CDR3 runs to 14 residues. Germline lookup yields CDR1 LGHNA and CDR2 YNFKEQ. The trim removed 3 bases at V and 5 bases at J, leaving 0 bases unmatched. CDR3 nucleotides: TGTGCCAGCAGCCAGGGACTAGCGGACAATGAGCAGTTCTTC. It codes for CASSQGLADNEQFF.

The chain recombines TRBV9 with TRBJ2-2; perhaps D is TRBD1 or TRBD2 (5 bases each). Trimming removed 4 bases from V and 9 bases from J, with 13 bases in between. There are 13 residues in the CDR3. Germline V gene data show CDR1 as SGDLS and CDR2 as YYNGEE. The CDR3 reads CASSPTGPWELFF. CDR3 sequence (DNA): TGTGCCAGCAGCCCGACGGGACCCTGGGAGCTGTTTTTT.

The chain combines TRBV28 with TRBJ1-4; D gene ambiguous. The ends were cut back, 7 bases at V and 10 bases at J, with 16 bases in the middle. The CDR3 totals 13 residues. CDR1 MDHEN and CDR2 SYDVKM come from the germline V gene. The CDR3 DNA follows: TGTGCCAGCAATATATTAGAGGGCGGAAAACTGTTTTTT. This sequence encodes CASNILEGGKLFF.

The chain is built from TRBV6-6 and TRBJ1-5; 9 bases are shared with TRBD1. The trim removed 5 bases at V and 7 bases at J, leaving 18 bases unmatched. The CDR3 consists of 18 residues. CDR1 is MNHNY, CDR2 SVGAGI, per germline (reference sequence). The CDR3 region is CASSPRLGQGRIGQPQHF. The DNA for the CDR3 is TGTGCCAGCAGTCCCCGTTTGGGACAGGGCCGGATCGGGCAGCCCCAGCATTTT.

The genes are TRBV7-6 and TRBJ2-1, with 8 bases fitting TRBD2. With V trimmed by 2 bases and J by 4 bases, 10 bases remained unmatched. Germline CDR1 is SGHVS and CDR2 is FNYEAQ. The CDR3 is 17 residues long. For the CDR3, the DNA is TGTGCCAGCAGCTTATTTCCGGGGGGGCGTGGATACAATGAGCAGTTCTTC. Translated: CASSLFPGGRGYNEQFF.

CDR3 residues: CASSQSGRTSSYEQYF. CDR3 in DNA: TGCGCCAGCAGTCAATCAGGAAGGACCAGCTCCTACGAGCAGTACTTC. The chain is built from TRBV23-1 and TRBJ2-7; the D is unclear. TRBV23-1 is designated an ORF whose function remains uncertain. The CDR3 runs 16 residues. The ends were cut back, 0 bases at V and 0 bases at J, with 12 bases in the middle.

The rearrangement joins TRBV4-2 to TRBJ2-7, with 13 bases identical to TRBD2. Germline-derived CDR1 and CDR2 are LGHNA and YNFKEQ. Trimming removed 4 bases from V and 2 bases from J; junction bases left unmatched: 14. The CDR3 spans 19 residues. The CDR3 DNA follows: TGTGCCAGCAGCCCCTGGGACAGGTCTACTAGCGGGAGGGCCTACGAGCAGTACTTC. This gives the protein CASSPWDRSTSGRAYEQYF.

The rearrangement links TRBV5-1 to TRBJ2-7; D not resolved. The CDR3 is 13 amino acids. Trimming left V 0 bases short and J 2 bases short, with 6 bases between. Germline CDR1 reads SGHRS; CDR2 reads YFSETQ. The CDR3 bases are TGCGCCAGCAGCTTGGCATGGGCCTACGAGCAGTACTTC. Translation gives CASSLAWAYEQYF.

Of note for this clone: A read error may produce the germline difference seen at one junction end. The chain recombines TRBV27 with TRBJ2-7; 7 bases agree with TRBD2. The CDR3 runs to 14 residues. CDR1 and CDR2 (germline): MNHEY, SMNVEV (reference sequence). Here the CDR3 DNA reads TGTGCCAGCAGCATCTCGATTGTGAGGCGGGAGCTGTACTTC. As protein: CASSISIVRRELYF.

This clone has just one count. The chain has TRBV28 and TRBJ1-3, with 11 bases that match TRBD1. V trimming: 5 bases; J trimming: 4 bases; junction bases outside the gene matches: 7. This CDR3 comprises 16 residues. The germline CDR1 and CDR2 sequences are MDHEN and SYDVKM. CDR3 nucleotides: TGTGCCAGCAGTCCGATCGGACAGGGGGCAGGAAACACCATATATTTT. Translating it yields CASSPIGQGAGNTIYF.

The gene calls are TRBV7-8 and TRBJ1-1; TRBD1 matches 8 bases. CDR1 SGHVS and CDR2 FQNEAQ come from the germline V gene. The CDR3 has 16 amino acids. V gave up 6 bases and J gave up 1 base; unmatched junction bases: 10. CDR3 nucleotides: TGTGCCAGCAGAACGGACAGGGAGACCTGGAACACTGAAGCTTTCTTT. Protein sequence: CASRTDRETWNTEAFF.

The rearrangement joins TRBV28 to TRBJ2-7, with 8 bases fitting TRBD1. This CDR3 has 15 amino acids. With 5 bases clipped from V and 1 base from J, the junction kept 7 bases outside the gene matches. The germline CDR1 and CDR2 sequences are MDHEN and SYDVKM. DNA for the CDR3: TGTGCCAGCAGTATTCACCGGGACAGGTCCTACGAGCAGTACTTC. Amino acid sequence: CASSIHRDRSYEQYF.

CDR3 loop: CASSDGGRGEKLFF. The CDR3 DNA follows: TGTGCCAGCAGTGATGGGGGTAGAGGGGAAAAACTGTTTTTT. This rearrangement joins TRBV2 to TRBJ1-4; TRBD1 is a possible D gene (5 bases). Germline CDR1 is SNHLY and CDR2 is FYNNEI. The CDR3 extends over 14 amino acids. The germline V and J ends were trimmed by 3 bases and 8 bases, with 13 bases remaining between them.

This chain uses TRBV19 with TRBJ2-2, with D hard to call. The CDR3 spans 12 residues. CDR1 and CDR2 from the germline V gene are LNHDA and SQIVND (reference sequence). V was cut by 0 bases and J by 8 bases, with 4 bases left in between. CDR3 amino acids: CASSIEGGELFF. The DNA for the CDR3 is TGTGCCAGTAGTATAGAGGGGGGGGAGCTGTTTTTT.

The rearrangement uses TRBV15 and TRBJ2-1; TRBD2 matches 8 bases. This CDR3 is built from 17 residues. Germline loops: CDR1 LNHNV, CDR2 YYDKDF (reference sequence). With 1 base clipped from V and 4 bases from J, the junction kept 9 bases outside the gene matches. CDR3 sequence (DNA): TGTGCCACCAGCAGAGTGGCGGGAGGCCCACTTTACAATGAGCAGTTCTTC. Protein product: CATSRVAGGPLYNEQFF.

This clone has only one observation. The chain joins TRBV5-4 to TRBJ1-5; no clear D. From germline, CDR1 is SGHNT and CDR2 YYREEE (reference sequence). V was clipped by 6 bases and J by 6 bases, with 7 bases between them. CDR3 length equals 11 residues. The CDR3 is CASIGSQPQHF. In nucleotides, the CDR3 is TGTGCCAGCATAGGATCTCAGCCCCAGCATTTT.